The rows below give T cell receptor beta chains drawn from one sample of a study of blood T cells in healthy people across ages. One entry per CDR3 protein results from TCRdb running MiXCR on the 5' RACE reads. The table has some 1.4 million distinct CDR3 sequences, 35% to 45% seen once. What was sequenced was blood. The source of these receptors is a young woman in good health. Each CDR3 is given with its conserved first and last residue. D genes are given only for firm matches. A clone size is listed for some rows: how often the clone was seen (once, few, many), or a class if it is expanded.

TGTGCCATCTGCGTTATTGACAATGAGCAGTACTTC	CAICVIDNEQYF	.	TRBV12-3/TRBV12-4	.	TRBJ2-7
TGTGCCAGCAGTACGCGGGGCCCGCCTCCGTATTTT	CASSTRGPPPYF	.	TRBV12-3/TRBV12-4	.	TRBJ2-3
TGCAGTGCTAGATGGAGCGGACAGGGGGATAACTATGGCTACACCTTC	CSARWSGQGDNYGYTF	.	TRBV20-1	TRBD1	TRBJ1-2
TGTGCCACCAGTGACCCGAACAGGGGGTCCTACGAGCAGTACTTC	CATSDPNRGSYEQYF	.	TRBV24-1	TRBD1	TRBJ2-7
TGTGCCATCAGAGCGGGACTGTACAATGAGCAGTTCTTC	CAIRAGLYNEQFF	.	TRBV10-3	TRBD2	TRBJ2-1
TGCGCCAGCAGCCAAGACCGGACGGCTGGGACAGATACGCAGTATTTT	CASSQDRTAGTDTQYF	few	TRBV4-1	.	TRBJ2-3
TGTGCCAGTACGACCTCCGGGAGGCCGATCTATGGCTACACCTTC	CASTTSGRPIYGYTF	.	TRBV12-3/TRBV12-4	.	TRBJ1-2
TGTGTCACCGCGGGGTCTAGCACAGATACGCAGTATTTT	CVTAGSSTDTQYF	.	TRBV7-9	.	TRBJ2-3
TGTGCCAGCCCGGTCCGGGAGGAGGCCAATCAGCCCCAGCATTTT	CASPVREEANQPQHF	.	TRBV12-3/TRBV12-4	.	TRBJ1-5
TGTGCCAGCAGCTTAGTGGTGTTGCAAGAGACCCAGTACTTC	CASSLVVLQETQYF	.	TRBV7-2	.	TRBJ2-5
TGTGCCATCAGTGTTGTCCGGGAGCTTAATGAGCAGTTCTTC	CAISVVRELNEQFF	.	TRBV10-3	.	TRBJ2-1
TGTGCCAGCAGTCCGGGACGGATGACTAATGAAAAACTGTTTTTT	CASSPGRMTNEKLFF	few	TRBV2	.	TRBJ1-4
TGCGCCAGCAGTCATACAGGGGGCCATGAGCAGTTCTTC	CASSHTGGHEQFF	.	TRBV4-1	TRBD1	TRBJ2-1
TGTGCCAGCAGCCAAAATGGTGGAAACTATGGCTACACCTTC	CASSQNGGNYGYTF	.	TRBV3-1	.	TRBJ1-2
TGTGCCAGCAGCTTAACAGGGTACGATGAGCAGTACTTC	CASSLTGYDEQYF	.	TRBV7-9	.	TRBJ2-7
TGTGCCAGCAGTTACTCGATAGGGCCCGTGGAGCCCCAGCATTTT	CASSYSIGPVEPQHF	few	TRBV6-2/TRBV6-3	.	TRBJ1-5
TGCGCCAGCACCCAGCGCGGCGGTTTCCGCACAGATACGCAGTATTTT	CASTQRGGFRTDTQYF	.	TRBV5-1	.	TRBJ2-3
TGCGCCAGCAGCCAAGATACAGATCAGCCCCAGCATTTT	CASSQDTDQPQHF	few	TRBV4-3	.	TRBJ1-5
TGTGCCAGCAAGGGAGGCCGAAGTATGCTAGGCAATCAGCCCCAGCATTTT	CASKGGRSMLGNQPQHF	.	TRBV28	.	TRBJ1-5
TGTGCCAGCAGTGATCGGGACAGAAGCAATCAGCCCCAGCATTTT	CASSDRDRSNQPQHF	.	TRBV6-1	TRBD1	TRBJ1-5
TGTGCCAGCAGGATGGGTGAAAAACTGTTTTTT	CASRMGEKLFF	few	TRBV6-5	.	TRBJ1-4
TGTGCCAGCAGTCGACAGGGATTACACACTGAAGCTTTCTTT	CASSRQGLHTEAFF	many	TRBV28	TRBD1	TRBJ1-1
TGTGCCAGCAGCTCTGGACCCCGGGGGGACCAGTACTTC	CASSSGPRGDQYF	few	TRBV7-2	TRBD2	TRBJ2-5
TGTGCCAGCAGCCGGGGTGGGGCAGGCCTCACAGATACGCAGTATTTT	CASSRGGAGLTDTQYF	.	TRBV11-1	.	TRBJ2-3
TGTGCCAGCAGCTTGACGGTGAACACTGAAGCTTTCTTT	CASSLTVNTEAFF	many	TRBV27	.	TRBJ1-1
TGTGCCAGCAGTGACTCAAGGAACAGGGCCCCCTACGAGCAGTACTTC	CASSDSRNRAPYEQYF	.	TRBV25-1	.	TRBJ2-7
TGCAGTGCCGCACCAGGGTGGCTCCGCTACACCTTC	CSAAPGWLRYTF	few	TRBV20-1	.	TRBJ1-2
TGTGCCAGCAGACGCCCGGGACAGGGTAGCAACGAGCAGTACTTC	CASRRPGQGSNEQYF	.	TRBV6-5	TRBD1	TRBJ2-7
TGTGCCAGCAGCCAGGGGATACTGGAGACCCAGTACTTC	CASSQGILETQYF	few	TRBV4-2	.	TRBJ2-5
TGCAGTGCTAGGGGACTAGCGGAAATCTACAATGAGCAGTTCTTC	CSARGLAEIYNEQFF	few	TRBV20-1	TRBD2	TRBJ2-1
TGTGCCAGCGGGACTAGCGGACCCTACGAGCAGTACTTC	CASGTSGPYEQYF	many	TRBV7-9	TRBD2	TRBJ2-7
TGCAGTGCTAGAGATGCCAACCCCTACGAGCAGTTCTTC	CSARDANPYEQFF	.	TRBV20-1	.	TRBJ2-1
TGTGCCAGCAGCAAAAACAGGACAGGGGGCGACTTGGGGAAAAACATTCAGTACTTC	CASSKNRTGGDLGKNIQYF	few	TRBV21-1	.	TRBJ2-4
TGTGCCAGCAGCGCGGGACAGTCCTACAATGAGCAGTTCTTC	CASSAGQSYNEQFF	few	TRBV11-3	.	TRBJ2-1
TGTGCCAGCAGCTTAAATTCTGCTAGCGGGAGCACCGTCCTGGGGACCCAGTACTTC	CASSLNSASGSTVLGTQYF	.	TRBV7-2	TRBD2	TRBJ2-5
TGTGCCAGCAGGGAAAGCCTCTACGAGCAGTACTTC	CASRESLYEQYF	.	TRBV2	.	TRBJ2-7
TGTGCCATCAGGAAGGGAGTGGGGAACACTGAAGCTTTCTTT	CAIRKGVGNTEAFF	.	TRBV10-3	.	TRBJ1-1
TGTGCCAGCAGTCGCACAGGGTTCGGGGAGCTGTTTTTT	CASSRTGFGELFF	.	TRBV27	.	TRBJ2-2
TGTGCCAGCAGAACCTATTGGACGGGTTTGGTAGATACGCAGTATTTT	CASRTYWTGLVDTQYF	.	TRBV6-5	.	TRBJ2-3
TGTGCCAGCAGGGGGCCGGGGGCGAACTATGGCTACACCTTC	CASRGPGANYGYTF	.	TRBV2	.	TRBJ1-2
TGTGCCACCGGAGAATACGAGCAGTACTTC	CATGEYEQYF	few	TRBV27	.	TRBJ2-7
TGCAGTGCTAGAAGACTAGCGGGGGACAGCACAGATACGCAGTATTTT	CSARRLAGDSTDTQYF	.	TRBV20-1	TRBD2	TRBJ2-3
TGTGTCAGCAGCTCCGCTAGCGGCCGCACAGATACGCAGTATTTT	CVSSSASGRTDTQYF	.	TRBV7-2	TRBD2	TRBJ2-3